This TCR beta chain was sequenced during a study of Ad26.COV2.S vaccination and SARS-CoV-2 variants. Regarding the study as a whole: Placebo recipients trailed vaccine recipients in spike-specific TCR breadth.

The CDR3 is made up of 11 amino acids. Germline-derived CDR1 and CDR2 are GTSNPN and SVGIG (reference sequence). Trimming at V came to 5 bases and at J to 6 bases, leaving 1 base not matched to a gene. A word on this clone: The target antigen is unknown.

This table comes from immunoSEQ multiplex PCR, and its TCRdb copy is limited to in-frame clones, with some not included. Among over 350,000 clones, about nine tenths were seen once, and the ten largest hold around 3.4%. Treatment meaning: roughly 19 received Ad26.COV2.S at low or high dose, single or two shots; several received placebo; per-sample allocation not given. Sample collection was performed on day 63 after the first vaccine or placebo injection. This TCR was recovered from a person between 18 and 60 years old who received the Ad26.COV2.S COVID-19 vaccine or a placebo. The source was peripheral blood, collected in a trial of Ad26.COV2.S vaccine versus placebo. This chain connects TRBV30 to TRBJ2-1, with 7 positions matching TRBD2. The CDR3 nucleotides are TGTGCCTGGCTAGCGGTCAATGAGCAGTTCTTC. Amino acids: CAWLAVNEQFF.